This passage covers 15 T cell receptor beta chains from one sample sequenced in a study of CD8 T cells in ankylosing spondylitis. TCRdb itself ran the 5' RACE reads through MiXCR, one entry per CDR3 protein. The sample yields around 890,000 distinct CDR3 sequences, approximately 10% seen once. Study-wide findings and caveats: Characteristic of ankylosing spondylitis blood, it appeared, was a TCR beta motif comprising about 8 highly homologous variants.

No cognate antigen is known for these TCRs. Sequenced input: blood, either unsorted or a sorted T cell fraction (not recorded which). Source of these receptors: a male donor with ankylosing spondylitis.

Only a few counts were recorded for this clonotype. The chain employs TRBV4-3 and TRBJ2-3; D gene ambiguous. The length of the CDR3 is 12 residues. Trimming took off 0 bases at V and 8 bases at J, with 6 bases between the two ends. Germline V gives CDR1 LGHNA, CDR2 YSLEER. Written as DNA, the CDR3 is TGCGCCAGCAGCCAAGAAGCCGGTACGCAGTATTTT. Translation gives CASSQEAGTQYF.

This clonotype has a handful of counts. One junction end does not reproduce the germline sequence, and a read error may be involved. The chain employs TRBV20-1 and TRBJ2-4; possibly TRBD1 for D (6 bases). The CDR3 is made up of 15 amino acids. Germline CDR1 is DFQATT and CDR2 is SNEGSKA (reference sequence). The CDR3 is CSARGQQVAKNIQYF. CDR3 coding DNA: TGCAGTGCGAGAGGACAGCAAGTAGCCAAAAACATTCAGTACTTC.

This clonotype was counted at least ten times. This chain links TRBV5-1 with TRBJ1-1; D is uncertain. This CDR3 comprises 14 residues. Germline CDR1 reads SGHRS; CDR2 reads YFSETQ. The germline V and J ends were trimmed by 1 base and 2 bases, with 9 bases remaining between them. The CDR3 coding sequence is TGCGCCAGCAGCTTGTTTGGGTTAAACACTGAAGCTTTCTTT. Translated: CASSLFGLNTEAFF.

This clonotype was recorded at least ten times. The chain links TRBV7-9 to TRBJ1-4; tentatively, D is TRBD1 (5 bases). Trimming pared 5 bases from V and 8 bases from J, leaving 12 bases between. CDR1 SEHNR and CDR2 FQNEAQ come from the germline V gene (reference sequence). The CDR3 is made up of 13 amino acids. The CDR3 nucleotides read TGTGCCAGCAGCCCCCGGGACCGCGAAAAACTGTTTTTT. It codes for CASSPRDREKLFF. The full variable domain, rest sourced from reference TRBV7-9 and TRBJ1-4, is DTGVSQNPRHKITKRGQNVTFRCDPISEHNRLYWYRQTLGQGPEFLTYFQNEAQLEKSRLLSDRFSAERPKGSFSTLEIQRTEQGDSAMYLCASSPRDREKLFFGSGTQLSVL.

In its sample, this clonotype was seen many times. CDR3 in amino acids: CASSLLGQGYNEQFF. CDR3 sequence (DNA): TGCGCCAGCAGTCTCCTTGGACAGGGATACAATGAGCAGTTCTTC. The chain is built from TRBV5-1 and TRBJ2-1, with 8 bases identical to TRBD1. Germline CDR1 is SGHRS and CDR2 is YFSETQ. V shed 5 bases, J shed 4 bases, and the junction held 8 bases outside the gene matches. The length of the CDR3 is 15 residues.

The chain is built from TRBV29-1 and TRBJ1-1, with D unresolved. V lost 6 bases and J lost 1, with 12 bases in between. The CDR3 totals 13 residues. The germline CDR1 and CDR2 sequences are SQVTM and ANQGSEA. The CDR3 DNA follows: TGCAGCGTCCGTTCTACAGAGAACACTGAAGCTTTCTTT. It encodes CSVRSTENTEAFF.

The chain joins TRBV6-2 or TRBV6-3 to TRBJ1-2, with a possible D match to TRBD1 (6 bases). In germline, CDR1 is MNHEY, CDR2 SVGEGT. This CDR3 is 15 amino acids long. The ends were cut back, 7 bases at V and 0 bases at J, with 15 bases in the middle. The CDR3 coding sequence is TGTGCCAGCACCTCCGGAGGGGGATCTAACTATGGCTACACCTTC. It specifies CASTSGGGSNYGYTF.

This clonotype was counted a few times. The chain has TRBV7-2 and TRBJ2-5; D uncertain. The CDR3 length is 14 residues. Germline CDR1 is SGHTA and CDR2 is FQGNSA. Trimming removed 7 bases at V and 3 bases at J, with 15 bases between. The CDR3 DNA reads TGTGCCAGCACCCCCTTCATAGGGAAAGAGACCCAGTACTTC. Translation: CASTPFIGKETQYF.

This clonotype was detected a few times. The rearrangement links TRBV24-1 to TRBJ2-2; 12 bases line up with TRBD2. Per germline, CDR1 KGHDR and CDR2 SFDVKD. This CDR3 has 18 residues. With 4 bases clipped from V and 7 bases from J, the junction kept 12 bases outside the gene matches. The CDR3 DNA reads TGTGCCACCAGTGACCCCCTCCGGACTAGCGGGATTAACGGGGAGCTGTTTTTT. Translating it yields CATSDPLRTSGINGELFF.

The chain employs TRBV5-1 and TRBJ1-1, with a tentative D call TRBD1 (5 bases). The germline V and J ends were trimmed by 2 bases and 6 bases, with 14 bases remaining between them. CDR3 size: 14 residues. The germline V gene has CDR1 SGHRS and CDR2 YFSETQ. DNA of the CDR3: TGCGCCAGCAGCTTTATTACAGGTTCCCCTGAAGCTTTCTTT. Translation: CASSFITGSPEAFF.

This clonotype was seen many times. The chain carries TRBV29-1 and TRBJ1-1; 7 bases map to TRBD1. The CDR3 spans 12 residues. After removal of 8 bases from V and 1 base from J, the junction contained 4 bases not matched to a gene. Germline V gene sequence: CDR1 SQVTM, CDR2 ANQGSEA. The CDR3 nucleotides read TGCAGCATCGGGACAGCGAACACTGAAGCTTTCTTT. Protein: CSIGTANTEAFF.

The sample holds many counts of this clonotype. The CDR3 DNA reads as TGTGCCGAGGGAGCCTACAATGAGCAGTTCTTC. It codes for CAEGAYNEQFF. The chain recombines TRBV7-2 with TRBJ2-1; TRBD2 is a possible D gene (5 bases). The CDR3 runs 11 residues. Trimming removed 11 bases from V and 2 bases from J, with 7 bases in between. The germline gives CDR1 SGHTA, CDR2 FQGNSA.

This chain joins TRBV28 and TRBJ1-1; possibly TRBD1 for D (5 bases). Germline loops: CDR1 MDHEN, CDR2 SYDVKM. This CDR3 is 14 amino acids long. V shed 5 bases and J shed 4 bases, with 14 bases lying between them. The CDR3 sequence is CASSEGPRVTEAFF. The CDR3 DNA is TGTGCCAGCAGTGAGGGACCCCGTGTCACTGAAGCTTTCTTT. The full variable domain, its missing parts supplied by reference TRBV28 and TRBJ1-1, is DVKVTQSSRYLVKRTGEKVFLECVQDMDHENMFWYRQDPGLGLRLIYFSYDVKMKEKGDIPEGYSVSREKKERFSLILESASTNQTSMYLCASSEGPRVTEAFFGQGTRLTVV.

This chain joins TRBV12-3 or TRBV12-4 and TRBJ2-7; D is perhaps TRBD1 (5 bases). The CDR3 is 14 amino acids. V shed 5 bases and J shed 6 bases, with 17 bases lying between them. The CDR3 DNA follows: TGTGCCAGCAGTGTGACAGCCCCAGACTCCGAGCAGTACTTC. Translating it yields CASSVTAPDSEQYF.

This clonotype was recorded a few times. The chain joins TRBV20-1 to TRBJ2-3; 7 nucleotides match TRBD1. The CDR3 runs 12 residues. Germline values: CDR1 DFQATT, CDR2 SNEGSKA (reference sequence). V trimming: 8 bases; J trimming: 4 bases; junction bases outside the gene matches: 6. The chain's CDR3 is CSSDRTADTQYF. CDR3 DNA sequence: TGCAGTTCGGACAGGACGGCAGATACGCAGTATTTT.